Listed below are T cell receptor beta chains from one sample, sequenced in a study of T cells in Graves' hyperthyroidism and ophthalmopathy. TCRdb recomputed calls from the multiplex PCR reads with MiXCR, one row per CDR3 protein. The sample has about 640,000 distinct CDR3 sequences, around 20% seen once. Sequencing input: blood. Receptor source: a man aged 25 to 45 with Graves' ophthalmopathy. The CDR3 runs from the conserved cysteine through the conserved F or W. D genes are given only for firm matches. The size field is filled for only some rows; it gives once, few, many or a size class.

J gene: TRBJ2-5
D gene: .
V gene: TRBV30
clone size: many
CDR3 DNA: TGTGCCTGCCTCGGGGGGCGAGAGACCCAGTACTTC
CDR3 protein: CACLGGRETQYF

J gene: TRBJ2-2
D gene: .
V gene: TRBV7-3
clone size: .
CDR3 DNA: TGTGCCAGCAGCTTAACCTTGGTCGGCACCGGGGAGCTGTTTTTT
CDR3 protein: CASSLTLVGTGELFF

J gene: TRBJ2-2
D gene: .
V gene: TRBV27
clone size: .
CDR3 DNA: TGTGCCAGCAGTTACGGGGCTGGCCCCGGGGAGCTGTTTTTT
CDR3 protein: CASSYGAGPGELFF

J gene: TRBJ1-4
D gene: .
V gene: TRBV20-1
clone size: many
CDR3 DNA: TGCAGTGCTCTTCCGAGGGGGGTAGGAGAAAAACTGTTTTTT
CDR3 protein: CSALPRGVGEKLFF

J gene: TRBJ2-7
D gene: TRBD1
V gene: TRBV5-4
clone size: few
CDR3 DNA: TGTGCCAGCAGCTTCATGAGGACAGGGATACACGAGCAGTACTTC
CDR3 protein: CASSFMRTGIHEQYF

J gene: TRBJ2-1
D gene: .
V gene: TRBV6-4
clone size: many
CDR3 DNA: TGTGCCAGCAGTGACTCGGCGGGGCTCTACAATGAGCAGTTCTTC
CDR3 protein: CASSDSAGLYNEQFF

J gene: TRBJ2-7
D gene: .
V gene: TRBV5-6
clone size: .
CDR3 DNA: TGTGCCAGCAGCTTGCTCAAAAAGGGGGAGCAGTACTTC
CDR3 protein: CASSLLKKGEQYF

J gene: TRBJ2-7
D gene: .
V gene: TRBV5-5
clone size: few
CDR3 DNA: TGTGCCAGCAGCTTCAGGGGCGAGAGCTCCTACGAGCAGTACTTC
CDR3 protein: CASSFRGESSYEQYF

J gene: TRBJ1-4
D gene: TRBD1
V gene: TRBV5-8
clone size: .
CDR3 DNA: TGTGCCAGCAGTCCACCCGGGACAGGCCATGAAAAACTGTTTTTT
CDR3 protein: CASSPPGTGHEKLFF

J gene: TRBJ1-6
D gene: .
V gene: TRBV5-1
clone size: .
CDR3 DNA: TGCGCCAGCAGCTTGTGGCAGGAAAACTCACCCCTCCACTTT
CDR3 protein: CASSLWQENSPLHF

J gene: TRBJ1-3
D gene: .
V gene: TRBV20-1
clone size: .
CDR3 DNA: TGCAGTGCTAGAGCCTCCGTCGGGGCAGGAGGACTGGGAAACACCATATATTTT
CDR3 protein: CSARASVGAGGLGNTIYF

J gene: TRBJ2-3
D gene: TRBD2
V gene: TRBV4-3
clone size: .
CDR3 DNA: TGCGCCAGCAGCCAAGACAGTTTTCTAGCGGACAGCACAGATACGCAGTATTTT
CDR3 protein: CASSQDSFLADSTDTQYF

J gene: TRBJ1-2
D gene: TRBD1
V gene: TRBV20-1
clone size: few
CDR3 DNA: TGCAGTGCGCCCGGACAGGGGGCTGGCTACACCTTC
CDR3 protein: CSAPGQGAGYTF

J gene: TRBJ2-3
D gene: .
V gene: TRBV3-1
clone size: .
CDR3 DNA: TGTGCCAGCAGCTCCCGAGGGATGTGGAGCACAGATACGCAGTATTTT
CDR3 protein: CASSSRGMWSTDTQYF

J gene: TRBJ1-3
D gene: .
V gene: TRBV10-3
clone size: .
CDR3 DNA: TGTGCCATCAGTGAGTCGGATGTCTCTGGAAACACCATATATTTT
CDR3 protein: CAISESDVSGNTIYF

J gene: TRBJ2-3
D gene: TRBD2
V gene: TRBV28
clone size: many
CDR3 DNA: TGTGCCAGCAGTTCCCGAACTAGCGATAGCACAGATACGCAGTATTTT
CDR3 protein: CASSSRTSDSTDTQYF

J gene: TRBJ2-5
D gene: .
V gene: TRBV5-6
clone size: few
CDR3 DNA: TGTGCCAGCAGCTTAGGGATCGGGGGTCCCGGCGGAGAGACCCAGTACTTC
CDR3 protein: CASSLGIGGPGGETQYF

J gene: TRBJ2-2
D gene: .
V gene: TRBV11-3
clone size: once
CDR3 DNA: TGTGCCAGCAGGGGGTCAGGGGAGCTGTTTTTT
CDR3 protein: CASRGSGELFF

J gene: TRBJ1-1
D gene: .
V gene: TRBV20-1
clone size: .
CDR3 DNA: TGCAGTGCTAGAGTAACAGGGCAAACTGAAGCTTTCTTT
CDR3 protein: CSARVTGQTEAFF

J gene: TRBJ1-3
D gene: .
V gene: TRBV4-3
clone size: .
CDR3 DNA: TGCGCCAGCAGCCAAGATTTTTCGGGGGCTGGAAACACCATATATTTT
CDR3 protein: CASSQDFSGAGNTIYF

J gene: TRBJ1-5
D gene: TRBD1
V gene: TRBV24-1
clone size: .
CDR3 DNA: TGTGCCACCAGTGATGGGACAGGGCTGCCCCAGCATTTT
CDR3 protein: CATSDGTGLPQHF

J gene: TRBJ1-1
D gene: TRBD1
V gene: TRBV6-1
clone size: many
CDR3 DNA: TGTGCCAGCAGTGCCAGGACAGGCAAAATCCCTGAAGCTTTCTTT
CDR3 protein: CASSARTGKIPEAFF